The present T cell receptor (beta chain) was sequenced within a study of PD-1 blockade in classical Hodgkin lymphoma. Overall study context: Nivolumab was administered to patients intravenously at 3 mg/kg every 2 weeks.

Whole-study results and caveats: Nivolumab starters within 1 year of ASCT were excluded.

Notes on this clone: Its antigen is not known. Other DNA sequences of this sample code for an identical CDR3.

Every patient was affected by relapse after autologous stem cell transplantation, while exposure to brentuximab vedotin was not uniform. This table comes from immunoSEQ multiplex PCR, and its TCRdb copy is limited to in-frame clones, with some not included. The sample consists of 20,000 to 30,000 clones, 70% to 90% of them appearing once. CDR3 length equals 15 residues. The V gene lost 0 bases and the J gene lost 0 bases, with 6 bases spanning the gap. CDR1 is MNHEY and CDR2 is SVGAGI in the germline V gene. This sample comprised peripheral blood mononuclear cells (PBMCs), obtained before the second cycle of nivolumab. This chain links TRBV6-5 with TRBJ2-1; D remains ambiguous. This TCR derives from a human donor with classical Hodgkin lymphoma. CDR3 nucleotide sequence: TGTGCCAGCAGTTACTCAGGAGTCTCCTACAATGAGCAGTTCTTC. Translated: CASSYSGVSYNEQFF.